Shown below are 30 T cell receptor beta chains from a single sample sequenced in a study of CD8+CD57+ T cells in acquired aplastic anemia. Flow cytometry had shown expanded CD8+CD57+ cells in the patients chosen for sequencing. According to the study, genomic DNA was the template for TCR beta VDJ and CDR3 profiling. TCRdb re-derived calls from the reads in MiXCR, one entry per CDR3 protein. The sample has more than 200,000 distinct CDR3 sequences, almost 50% seen once. What was sequenced was sorted CD4+, CD8+, or CD8+CD57+ T cells (not recorded which) from PBMCs. The receptor source for this set is a human donor with aplastic anemia.

This clonotype occurred many times. The V and J genes are TRBV5-1 and TRBJ2-3; D is unresolved. The length of the CDR3 is 13 residues. Germline lookup yields CDR1 SGHRS and CDR2 YFSETQ. The V end was cut by 6 bases, the J end by 0 bases, with 8 bases between. CDR3 residues: CASTVPSTDTQYF. CDR3 nucleotide sequence: TGCGCCAGCACGGTCCCCAGCACAGATACGCAGTATTTT. Supplemented by reference TRBV5-1 and TRBJ2-3, the full variable domain reads KAGVTQTPRYLIKTRGQQVTLSCSPISGHRSVSWYQQTPGQGLQFLFEYFSETQRNKGNFPGRFSGRQFSNSRSEMNVSTLELGDSALYLCASTVPSTDTQYFGPGTRLTVL.

Remarks on this clonotype: This could be a read error, since a much larger clone is one nucleotide away. The CDR3 DNA reads as TGCGCCAGCAGCGGCGCGGGGGGGCCGGTGAATGAGCGGTTCTTC. This gives the protein CASSGAGGPVNERFF. The chain couples TRBV5-1 to TRBJ2-1, with 9 positions matching TRBD2. The germline V gene has CDR1 SGHRS and CDR2 YFSETQ. The CDR3 sequence is 15 residues long.

The chain couples TRBV7-6 to TRBJ2-5; D is unclear. The tail of the sequence fits TRBJ2-7 better, so the J call may be wrong. This CDR3 has 16 amino acids. CDR1 SGHVS and CDR2 FNYEAQ come from the germline V gene. The CDR3 nucleotides read TGTGCCAGCAGCTTAGTGTCCTTAGGGTCCTCCTACGAGCAGTACTTC. Its translation: CASSLVSLGSSYEQYF.

Ten or more counts support this clonotype. The chain links TRBV20-1 to TRBJ1-6, with 10 bases that match TRBD1. The V gene end was trimmed by 6 bases and the J gene end by 8 bases; junction bases not matched to a gene: 7. Per germline, CDR1 DFQATT and CDR2 SNEGSKA (reference sequence). The CDR3 extends over 14 amino acids. CDR3 in DNA: TGCAGTGCCCGGGACAGGGGATCGGATTCACCCCTCCACTTT. Translation gives CSARDRGSDSPLHF.

Many counts were recorded for this clonotype. CDR3: CASSLGARTDTQYF. The CDR3 DNA is TGTGCCAGCAGCTTAGGGGCCCGCACAGATACGCAGTATTTT. This chain connects TRBV11-2 to TRBJ2-3; D unclear. In germline, CDR1 is SGHAT, CDR2 FQNNGV. V was cut by 1 base and J by 1 base, with 6 bases left in between. The CDR3 extends over 14 amino acids.

This clonotype was seen only a few times. The chain couples TRBV7-9 to TRBJ2-1; D is undetermined. Trimming removed 4 bases from V and 13 bases from J, with 5 bases in between. CDR1 and CDR2 (germline): SEHNR, FQNEAQ (reference sequence). The CDR3 length is 9 residues. DNA of the CDR3: TGTGCCAGCAGCTCCAGCCAGTTCTTC. Its translation: CASSSSQFF.

Worth noting for this clonotype: This may be a read error, as it is one base from a much larger clone. The chain uses TRBV6-4 and TRBJ2-1; D gene ambiguous. Trimming pared 4 bases from V and 6 bases from J, leaving 19 bases between. The CDR3 sequence is 16 residues long. Germline V gene sequence: CDR1 MRHNA, CDR2 SNTAGT. In DNA form, the CDR3 reads TGTGCCAGCAGTGTAAGGGCGGCGGTAGTTAGCAATGAGCAGTTCTTC. As protein: CASSVRAAVVSNEQFF.

J is TRBJ2-7 and V is TRBV7-6; D might be TRBD1 (6 bases). V was shortened by 4 bases and J by 2 bases, with 12 bases between the two germline ends. The CDR3 consists of 14 residues. CDR1 is SGHVS, CDR2 FNYEAQ, per germline. The CDR3 coding sequence is TGTGCCAGCAGCTACTCTGCAGGGGCCTACGAGCAGTACTTC. Amino acids: CASSYSAGAYEQYF.

Points on this clonotype: This may be a read error: a much more frequent sequence differs by one nucleotide. The chain couples TRBV4-1 to TRBJ2-5; D is perhaps TRBD1 (5 bases). The ends were cut back, 8 bases at V and 2 bases at J, with 12 bases in the middle. Germline V CDR1 and CDR2: MGHRA, YSYEKL. The CDR3 totals 13 residues. The CDR3 coding sequence is TGCGCCAGCTGGCGGACAACACAAGAGACCCAGTACTTC. Its protein product is CASWRTTQETQYF.

J is TRBJ1-5 and V is TRBV19; D is perhaps TRBD1 (5 bases). Per germline, CDR1 LNHDA and CDR2 SQIVND (reference sequence). V lost 4 bases and J lost 9, with 19 bases in between. The CDR3 runs to 15 residues. The CDR3 loop reads CASSKRGREQGPQHF. Written as DNA, the CDR3 is TGTGCCAGTAGTAAGAGGGGCAGGGAGCAAGGGCCCCAGCATTTT.

This clonotype was seen only once. The genes are TRBV15 and TRBJ2-4; either TRBD1 or TRBD2 may fit D (6 bases each). This CDR3 has 15 residues. Germline CDR1 reads LNHNV; CDR2 reads YYDKDF (reference sequence). V was shortened by 0 bases and J by 6 bases, with 12 bases between the two germline ends. The CDR3 nucleotides read TGTGCCACCAGCAGAGACAACAGGGAGGTAAACATTCAGTACTTC. It specifies CATSRDNREVNIQYF.

DNA for the CDR3: TGTGCCAGCAGTTCTCCTACGGGACAGGGAGGCTATGGCTACACCTTC. Protein product: CASSSPTGQGGYGYTF. The V call is TRBV7-2, the J call TRBJ1-2; 9 bases are shared with TRBD1. The CDR3 length is 16 residues. Trimming took 6 bases from V and 4 from J; bases not matched to a gene: 12. The germline V gene encodes CDR1 SGHTA and CDR2 FQGNSA.

This clonotype was seen ten or more times. The chain uses TRBV20-1 and TRBJ2-5, with a possible D match to TRBD2 (5 bases). With 4 bases removed from V and 7 bases from J, the gap between germline ends came to 25 bases. This CDR3 has 16 amino acids. Germline V gene sequence: CDR1 DFQATT, CDR2 SNEGSKA (reference sequence). The CDR3 region is CSATHPTGAGRGTQYF. The CDR3 nucleotides read TGCAGTGCTACCCACCCCACCGGCGCCGGTCGGGGGACCCAGTACTTC.

The rearrangement joins TRBV19 to TRBJ1-2; D is unresolved. In germline, CDR1 is LNHDA, CDR2 SQIVND (reference sequence). This CDR3 has 11 amino acids. The V gene lost 7 bases and the J gene lost 8 bases, with 11 bases spanning the gap. The CDR3 nucleotides read TGTGCCAGTACTTATCCGGGGGGCTACACCTTC. Protein product: CASTYPGGYTF.

This clonotype has ten or more counts. The chain has TRBV14 and TRBJ2-3, with 9 bases that match TRBD2. The CDR3 has 16 residues. Unmatched junction bases numbered 9, after V lost 3 bases and J lost 5 bases. Per the germline V gene, CDR1 is SGHDN and CDR2 is FVKESK. The CDR3 loop reads CASSQYQRGAGDTQYF. In nucleotides, the CDR3 is TGTGCCAGCAGCCAGTATCAGCGGGGGGCTGGAGATACGCAGTATTTT.

The rearrangement links TRBV10-3 to TRBJ1-1, with D perhaps matching TRBD1 (6 bases). CDR1 is ENHRY, CDR2 SYGVKD, per germline. The germline V and J ends were trimmed by 4 bases and 3 bases, with 15 bases remaining between them. The CDR3 length is 15 residues. This CDR3 reads CAISGKQGPHTEAFF. As DNA, the CDR3 is TGTGCCATCAGTGGTAAACAGGGCCCCCACACTGAAGCTTTCTTT.

There are a few counts of this clonotype. The chain has TRBV7-2 and TRBJ2-7; 8 bases align to TRBD2. The CDR3 consists of 15 residues. J gave up 0 bases and V 1 base, and 2 bases lay outside the gene matches. The germline gives CDR1 SGHTA, CDR2 FQGNSA. The CDR3 bases are TGTGCCAGCAGCTTAGGTAGCGGGGTCTCCTACGAGCAGTACTTC. This codes for CASSLGSGVSYEQYF.

The genes are TRBV7-2 and TRBJ2-7; D remains ambiguous. Germline CDR1 and CDR2: SGHTA and FQGNSA. The CDR3 runs to 13 residues. V lost 3 bases and J 5 bases, leaving 11 bases between the germline ends. CDR3 amino acids: CASSFISRDEQYF. CDR3 sequence (DNA): TGTGCCAGCAGCTTTATCAGTAGGGACGAGCAGTACTTC.

The chain joins TRBV5-1 to TRBJ2-5; D might be TRBD1 or TRBD2, each matching 6 bases. This CDR3 is built from 15 residues. V lost 1 base and J lost 2, with 12 bases in between. Looked up from germline, CDR1 is SGHRS and CDR2 is YFSETQ. The CDR3 bases are TGCGCCAGCAGCTTGAGGGGGGAATTTCAAGAGACCCAGTACTTC. This encodes CASSLRGEFQETQYF. Supplemented by reference TRBV5-1 and TRBJ2-5, the full variable domain reads KAGVTQTPRYLIKTRGQQVTLSCSPISGHRSVSWYQQTPGQGLQFLFEYFSETQRNKGNFPGRFSGRQFSNSRSEMNVSTLELGDSALYLCASSLRGEFQETQYFGPGTRLLVL.

This clonotype showed up just once. The chain is built from TRBV5-6 and TRBJ1-1; D uncertain. The CDR3 is made up of 13 amino acids. The ends were cut back, 4 bases at V and 1 base at J, with 8 bases in the middle. From germline, CDR1 is SGHDT and CDR2 YYEEEE. For the CDR3, the DNA is TGTGCCAGCAGCCGGGTCGGGAACACTGAAGCTTTCTTT. Protein: CASSRVGNTEAFF.

This clonotype occurred many times. The chain recombines TRBV7-3 with TRBJ2-3, with 7 nucleotides matching TRBD1. J was trimmed by 2 bases and V by 5 bases; bases with no gene match: 4. The CDR3 extends over 14 amino acids. CDR1 is SGHTA and CDR2 is FQGTGA in the germline V gene. CDR3 protein: CASSHRGITDTQYF. CDR3 coding DNA: TGTGCCAGCAGCCACAGGGGAATCACAGATACGCAGTATTTT.

The chain is built from TRBV19 and TRBJ2-7, with TRBD2 as a possible D gene (6 bases). V lost 4 bases and J 7 bases, leaving 8 bases between the germline ends. The CDR3 runs to 11 residues. The germline V gene has CDR1 LNHDA and CDR2 SQIVND (reference sequence). The CDR3 spells CASSRGEEQYF. In nucleotides, the CDR3 is TGTGCCAGTAGTAGGGGGGAAGAGCAGTACTTC.

Worth noting for this clonotype: The junction departs from germline at one end; a sequencing error may be responsible. The chain employs TRBV6-4 and TRBJ1-6; no reliable D call. CDR3 length equals 16 residues. Looked up from germline, CDR1 is MRHNA and CDR2 is SNTAGT. CDR3 amino acids: CASSEGPGRYNSPLHF. CDR3 DNA sequence: TGCGCCAGCAGTGAAGGTCCAGGTCGCTATAATTCACCCCTCCACTTT.

This clonotype turned up a few times. In nucleotides, the CDR3 is TGTGCCAGCAGCGTGACGGCCGGGACAATTTACACCGGGGAGCTGTTTTTT. This gives the protein CASSVTAGTIYTGELFF. This chain uses TRBV6-1 with TRBJ2-2; D possibly corresponds to TRBD1 (6 bases). Germline lookup yields CDR1 MNHNS and CDR2 SASEGT. The ends were cut back, 6 bases at V and 3 bases at J, with 20 bases in the middle. The CDR3 has 17 amino acids.

This clonotype was detected only a few times. Being one base from a much bigger clone, this may be a read error. V is TRBV20-1 and J is TRBJ2-1; tentative D call: TRBD1 (6 bases). The CDR3 is 13 residues long. Germline CDR1 is DFQATT and CDR2 is SNEGSKA (reference sequence). The CDR3 nucleotides are TGCAGATCCGGACAGTCGGGCTACAATGGGCAGTTCTTC. Its protein is CRSGQSGYNGQFF.

This clonotype was observed at least ten times. The CDR3 sequence: CASSLQGQPQHF. CDR3 nucleotide sequence: TGTGCCAGCAGCTTACAGGGCCAGCCCCAGCATTTT. The genes are TRBV5-8 and TRBJ1-5; maybe TRBD1 (6 bases). Trimming stripped 2 bases from V and 7 bases from J, with 7 bases between. CDR1 and CDR2 from the germline V gene are SGHTS and YDEGEE. The CDR3 length is 12 residues.

The chain has TRBV19 and TRBJ1-5, with D maybe TRBD1 (5 bases). This CDR3 contains 15 residues. Germline CDR1 LNHDA, CDR2 SQIVND (reference sequence). Trimming shortened V by 3 bases and J by 2 bases, and 11 bases separated the two germline ends. The CDR3 reads CASSIRQGGNQPQHF. As DNA, the CDR3 is TGTGCCAGTAGTATCAGGCAGGGAGGCAATCAGCCCCAGCATTTT.

The J gene is TRBJ2-5, the V gene TRBV19; D uncertain. Germline lookup yields CDR1 LNHDA and CDR2 SQIVND (reference sequence). The CDR3 totals 12 residues. Trimming took 4 bases from V and 2 from J, leaving 5 bases between them. The CDR3 reads CASSNRQETQYF. DNA for the CDR3: TGTGCCAGTAGTAACAGACAAGAGACCCAGTACTTC.

The rearrangement links TRBV29-1 to TRBJ2-5, with D perhaps TRBD1 (5 bases). Looked up from germline, CDR1 is SQVTM and CDR2 is ANQGSEA. The CDR3 sequence is 14 residues long. Trimming pared 0 bases from V and 4 bases from J, leaving 12 bases between. The DNA for the CDR3 is TGCAGCGTTGAAGATTCAACCAGGGCAGAGACCCAGTACTTC. It specifies CSVEDSTRAETQYF.

This chain connects TRBV19 to TRBJ2-7, with 9 bases identical to TRBD1. Germline assignment: CDR1 LNHDA and CDR2 SQIVND (reference sequence). The length of the CDR3 is 14 residues. Trimming took 5 bases from V and 5 from J; bases not matched to a gene: 7. The CDR3 region has the DNA TGTGCCAGTAGTCAACAGGGGGCGCGAGACGAGCAGTACTTC. Protein: CASSQQGARDEQYF.